The rows below give T cell receptor beta chains drawn from one sample of a study of T-cell reconstitution after alpha-beta-depleted transplantation in children. TCRdb passed the PCR reads through MiXCR, listing each CDR3 protein once. The top ten hold roughly 5.5% of the sample, which has around 410,000 distinct CDR3 sequences, 11% seen once. The sample here was PBMCs from the stem cell graft donor, taken from the stem cell graft. Source of these receptors: a human donor who donated a stem cell graft to a child with acute myeloid leukemia. Both conserved end residues are part of each CDR3. Each record gives: CDR3 protein, CDR3 DNA, D gene, clone size, V gene, J gene. D genes are given only for firm matches. Expanded clones are given a class, and other clones once, few, many or no size at all.

cdr3_aa: CASSLGDNDPFF
cdr3_nt: TGTGCCAGCAGCTTAGGGGACAACGATCCTTTCTTT
d_call: NA
clone_size: many
v_call: TRBV11-2
j_call: TRBJ1-1

cdr3_aa: CASSGGLSGNTIYF
cdr3_nt: TGCGCCAGCAGCGGGGGGCTTTCGGGAAACACCATATATTTT
d_call: NA
clone_size: NA
v_call: TRBV5-1
j_call: TRBJ1-3

cdr3_aa: CASSTQGTFHEQYF
cdr3_nt: TGTGCCAGCAGCACACAGGGGACGTTCCACGAGCAGTACTTC
d_call: TRBD1
clone_size: NA
v_call: TRBV7-9
j_call: TRBJ2-7

cdr3_aa: CASSLTFSTDTQYF
cdr3_nt: TGTGCCAGCAGCTTAACGTTCAGCACAGATACGCAGTATTTT
d_call: NA
clone_size: few
v_call: TRBV7-3
j_call: TRBJ2-3

cdr3_aa: CASSPSSGGALSETQYF
cdr3_nt: TGCGCCAGCAGCCCCTCGAGCGGGGGGGCCTTATCGGAGACCCAGTACTTC
d_call: TRBD2
clone_size: few
v_call: TRBV5-1
j_call: TRBJ2-5

cdr3_aa: CASSYGFNNEQFF
cdr3_nt: TGTGCCAGTAGTTACGGGTTCAACAATGAGCAGTTCTTC
d_call: NA
clone_size: many
v_call: TRBV19
j_call: TRBJ2-1

cdr3_aa: CSASTGVSYEQYF
cdr3_nt: TGCAGTGCTTCAACGGGAGTCTCCTACGAGCAGTACTTC
d_call: NA
clone_size: NA
v_call: TRBV20-1
j_call: TRBJ2-7

cdr3_aa: CASTGLAGVHQETQYF
cdr3_nt: TGTGCCAGCACGGGACTAGCGGGGGTGCACCAAGAGACCCAGTACTTC
d_call: TRBD2
clone_size: NA
v_call: TRBV6-1
j_call: TRBJ2-5

cdr3_aa: CAISESILLGTEAFF
cdr3_nt: TGTGCCATCAGTGAGTCGATCCTTCTGGGCACTGAAGCTTTCTTT
d_call: NA
clone_size: many
v_call: TRBV10-3
j_call: TRBJ1-1

cdr3_aa: CSARGSQETQYF
cdr3_nt: TGCAGTGCCCGGGGAAGCCAAGAGACCCAGTACTTC
d_call: NA
clone_size: many
v_call: TRBV20-1
j_call: TRBJ2-5

cdr3_aa: CASSLGAGWEETQYF
cdr3_nt: TGTGCCAGCAGCTTAGGGGCAGGGTGGGAAGAGACCCAGTACTTC
d_call: NA
clone_size: many
v_call: TRBV7-9
j_call: TRBJ2-5

cdr3_aa: CASSSRASSSEQFF
cdr3_nt: TGTGCCAGCAGCTCCCGGGCATCGTCCTCTGAGCAGTTCTTC
d_call: NA
clone_size: NA
v_call: TRBV11-2
j_call: TRBJ2-1

cdr3_aa: CASSTGVRTSGNTIYF
cdr3_nt: TGTGCCAGCAGCACCGGAGTCAGAACCTCTGGAAACACCATATATTTT
d_call: NA
clone_size: many
v_call: TRBV7-9
j_call: TRBJ1-3

cdr3_aa: CASSLPLGQETQYF
cdr3_nt: TGTGCCAGCAGTTTACCACTGGGCCAAGAGACCCAGTACTTC
d_call: NA
clone_size: NA
v_call: TRBV28
j_call: TRBJ2-5

cdr3_aa: CSVVLAGVLDEQFF
cdr3_nt: TGCAGCGTTGTGCTCGCGGGAGTTTTGGATGAGCAGTTCTTC
d_call: TRBD2
clone_size: NA
v_call: TRBV29-1
j_call: TRBJ2-1

cdr3_aa: CASSPRGTNGYGYTF
cdr3_nt: TGTGCCAGCAGCCCCAGGGGAACCAATGGCTATGGCTACACCTTC
d_call: NA
clone_size: NA
v_call: TRBV7-2
j_call: TRBJ1-2

cdr3_aa: CASSADRGNTEAFF
cdr3_nt: TGTGCCAGCAGCGCGGACAGGGGCAACACTGAAGCTTTCTTT
d_call: TRBD1
clone_size: many
v_call: TRBV7-8
j_call: TRBJ1-1

cdr3_aa: CSARAGDWEQFF
cdr3_nt: TGCAGTGCTAGAGCTGGGGATTGGGAGCAGTTCTTC
d_call: NA
clone_size: many
v_call: TRBV20-1
j_call: TRBJ2-1

cdr3_aa: CASSYSQRGGTGELFF
cdr3_nt: TGTGCCAGCAGCTACTCTCAGCGGGGGGGAACCGGGGAGCTGTTTTTT
d_call: TRBD2
clone_size: few
v_call: TRBV5-4
j_call: TRBJ2-2

cdr3_aa: CASSLSPSNQPQHF
cdr3_nt: TGTGCCAGCAGTTTATCCCCAAGCAATCAGCCCCAGCATTTT
d_call: NA
clone_size: NA
v_call: TRBV27
j_call: TRBJ1-5

cdr3_aa: CSARDRLQGARNSPLHF
cdr3_nt: TGCAGTGCTAGAGATCGGCTACAGGGGGCAAGGAATTCACCCCTCCACTTT
d_call: TRBD1
clone_size: few
v_call: TRBV20-1
j_call: TRBJ1-6

cdr3_aa: CASRLIPDPSGTDTQYF
cdr3_nt: TGTGCCAGCAGACTGATACCCGATCCTAGCGGCACAGATACGCAGTATTTT
d_call: NA
clone_size: many
v_call: TRBV6-1
j_call: TRBJ2-3

cdr3_aa: CSASTGANYEQYF
cdr3_nt: TGCAGCGCTTCGACAGGGGCAAACTACGAGCAGTACTTC
d_call: TRBD1
clone_size: NA
v_call: TRBV29-1
j_call: TRBJ2-7

cdr3_aa: CATSRSMGPQETQYF
cdr3_nt: TGTGCCACCAGCAGGTCCATGGGGCCTCAAGAGACCCAGTACTTC
d_call: NA
clone_size: few
v_call: TRBV15
j_call: TRBJ2-5

cdr3_aa: CASSLGTGGGNTIYF
cdr3_nt: TGTGCCAGCAGCTTGGGGACAGGGGGAGGAAACACCATATATTTT
d_call: TRBD1
clone_size: many
v_call: TRBV7-2
j_call: TRBJ1-3

cdr3_aa: CAWLSGLSTDTQYF
cdr3_nt: TGTGCCTGGCTTAGCGGGCTAAGCACAGATACGCAGTATTTT
d_call: TRBD2
clone_size: NA
v_call: TRBV30
j_call: TRBJ2-3